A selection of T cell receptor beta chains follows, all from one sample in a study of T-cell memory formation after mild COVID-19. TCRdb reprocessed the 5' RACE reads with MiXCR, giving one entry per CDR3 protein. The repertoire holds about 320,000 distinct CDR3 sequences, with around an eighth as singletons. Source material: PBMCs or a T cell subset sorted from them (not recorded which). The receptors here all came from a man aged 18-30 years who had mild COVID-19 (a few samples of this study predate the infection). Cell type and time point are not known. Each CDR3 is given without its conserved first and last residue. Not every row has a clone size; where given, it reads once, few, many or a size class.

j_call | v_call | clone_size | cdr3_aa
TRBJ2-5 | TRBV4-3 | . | ASSLQGGKETQY
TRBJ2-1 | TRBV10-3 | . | AIDRGGEDNEQF
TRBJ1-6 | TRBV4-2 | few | ASSPALGENRGGSPLH
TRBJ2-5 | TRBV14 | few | ASSHSDRGAETQY
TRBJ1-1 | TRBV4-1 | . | ASSRAGGIEAF
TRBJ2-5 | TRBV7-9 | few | ASSLISETQY
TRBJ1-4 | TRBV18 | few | ASSPQQANEKLF
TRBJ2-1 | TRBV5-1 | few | ASSSPERRLAGAYNEQF
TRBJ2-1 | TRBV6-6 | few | ASSYLTARYNEQF
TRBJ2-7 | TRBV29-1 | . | SVRTGGNYEQY
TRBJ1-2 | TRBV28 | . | ASSPYGGYGYT
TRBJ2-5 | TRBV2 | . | ASSESPWETQY
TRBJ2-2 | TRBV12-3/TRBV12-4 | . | ASSLQGAVTGELF
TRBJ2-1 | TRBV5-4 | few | ASSLASGGGYNEQF
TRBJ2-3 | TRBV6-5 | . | ASSYQGQHTDTQY
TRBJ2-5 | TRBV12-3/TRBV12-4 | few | ASSFAGQGLETQY
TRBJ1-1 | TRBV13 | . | ASSNLGGGTEAF
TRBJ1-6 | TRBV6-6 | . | ASSFQTYFPPLH
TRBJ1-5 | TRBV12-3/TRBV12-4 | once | ASSFGVGRINQPQH
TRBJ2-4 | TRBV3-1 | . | ASSQRPGRYKNIQY
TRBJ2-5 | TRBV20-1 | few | SARTGQARWEETQY
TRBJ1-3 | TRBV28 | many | ASSDRGLSGNTIY
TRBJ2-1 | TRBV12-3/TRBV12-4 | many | ASSFGDPGTGAGNEQF
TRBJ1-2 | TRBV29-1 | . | SVDRDSS
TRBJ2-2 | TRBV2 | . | ASSTDSNTGELF
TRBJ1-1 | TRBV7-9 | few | ASSLWGGTEAF
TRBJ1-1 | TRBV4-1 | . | ASSQGGGGYTEAF
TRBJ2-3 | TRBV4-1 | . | ASSPLGQGSDTQY
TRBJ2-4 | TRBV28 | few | ASSPLGVKNIQY
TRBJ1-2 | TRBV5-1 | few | ASSFTGQGYGYT
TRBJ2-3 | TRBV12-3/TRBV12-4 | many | ASSPPLRLAGALGTQY
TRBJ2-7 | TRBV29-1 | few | SVEGGQGSYEQY
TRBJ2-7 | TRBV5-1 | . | ASSLGEHSGEQY
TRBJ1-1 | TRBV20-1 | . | SGVVGSLNTEAF
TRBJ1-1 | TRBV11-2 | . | ASKPIQGVGAEAF
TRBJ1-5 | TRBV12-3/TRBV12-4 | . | ASSYSYGDQPQH
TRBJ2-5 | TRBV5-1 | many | ASSIGVAGRQETQY
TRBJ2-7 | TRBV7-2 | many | ASTSHPSYEQY
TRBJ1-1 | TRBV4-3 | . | ASSQDSGREAF
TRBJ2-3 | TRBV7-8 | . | ASSFQRSTDTQY
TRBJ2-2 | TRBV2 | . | ARGPGGAGELF
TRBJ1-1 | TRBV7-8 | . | ASREGRASGVTEAF
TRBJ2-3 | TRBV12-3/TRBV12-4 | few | ASSLRTMPDTQY